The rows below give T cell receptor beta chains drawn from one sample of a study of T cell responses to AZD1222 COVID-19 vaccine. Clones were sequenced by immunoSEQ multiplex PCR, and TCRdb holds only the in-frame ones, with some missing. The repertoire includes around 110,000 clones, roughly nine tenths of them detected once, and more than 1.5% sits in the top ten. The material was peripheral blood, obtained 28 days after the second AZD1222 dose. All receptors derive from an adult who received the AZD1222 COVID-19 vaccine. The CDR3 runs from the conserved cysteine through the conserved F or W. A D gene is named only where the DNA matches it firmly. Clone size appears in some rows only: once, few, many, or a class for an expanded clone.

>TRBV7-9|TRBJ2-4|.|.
TGTGCCGTTGAGGGAGAAAACATTCAGTACTTC
CAVEGENIQYF
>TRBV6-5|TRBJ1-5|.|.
TGTGCCAGCAGTTGGTCGGGGGTTCAGCCCCAGCATTTT
CASSWSGVQPQHF
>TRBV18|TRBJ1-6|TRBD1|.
TGTGCCAGCTCACCGACAGGGGGGGATTCACCCCTCCACTTT
CASSPTGGDSPLHF
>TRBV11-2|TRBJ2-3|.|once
TGTGCCAGCAAGATGGGGAACGGAAACACAGATACGCAGTATTTT
CASKMGNGNTDTQYF
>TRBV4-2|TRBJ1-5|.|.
TGTGCCAGCAGCCTACACGCGCGACGGGAAAGTCAGCCCCAGCATTTT
CASSLHARRESQPQHF
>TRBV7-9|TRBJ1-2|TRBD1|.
TGTGCCAGCAGCTCGGGACAGACCAACTATGGCTACACCTTC
CASSSGQTNYGYTF
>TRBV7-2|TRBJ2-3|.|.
TGTGCCAGCAGCCTAGCGCGAGGGGCAGATACGCAGTATTTT
CASSLARGADTQYF
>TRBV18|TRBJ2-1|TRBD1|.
TGTGCCAGCTCACCACCGGGACAGGGTCTCTACAATGAGCAGTTCTTC
CASSPPGQGLYNEQFF
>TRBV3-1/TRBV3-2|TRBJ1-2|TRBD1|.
TGTGCCAGCAGCCAAGATCCCAGGGGGCGCGGAGGCTACACCTTC
CASSQDPRGRGGYTF
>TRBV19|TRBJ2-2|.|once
TGTGCCAGTAGTATTAAGGGTGCACTTAGCACCGGGGAGCTGTTTTTT
CASSIKGALSTGELFF
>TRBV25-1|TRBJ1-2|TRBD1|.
TGTGCCAGCAGCGCCGCTCCAGGTGAACAGGGGGGCTACACCTTC
CASSAAPGEQGGYTF
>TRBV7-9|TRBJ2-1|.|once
TGTGCCAGCAGTCGTCAGGGTGGGTCCTACAATGAGCAGTTCTTC
CASSRQGGSYNEQFF
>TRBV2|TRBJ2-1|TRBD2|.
TGTGCCAGCAGTGAAGCTTTGACTAGCGGGCCTTACAATGAGCAGTTCTTC
CASSEALTSGPYNEQFF
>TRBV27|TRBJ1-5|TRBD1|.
TGTGCCAGCAGTTTAAGGGGGGTGGAGACAGGGTGGCAGCCCCAGCATTTT
CASSLRGVETGWQPQHF
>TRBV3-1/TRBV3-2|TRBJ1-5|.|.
TGTGCCAGCAGCCCCCGGGGAGAACAGCCCCAGCATTTT
CASSPRGEQPQHF
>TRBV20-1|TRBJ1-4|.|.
TGCAGTGCTAGTTGGCCCTCCTTTAATGAAAAACTGTTTTTT
CSASWPSFNEKLFF
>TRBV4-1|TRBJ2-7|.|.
TGCGCCAGCATTCCTTTCGGGGAGGACAGACCCTACTACGAGCAGTACTTC
CASIPFGEDRPYYEQYF
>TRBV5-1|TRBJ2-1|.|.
TGCGCCAGCAGTTCCCTGGGGCGGGGTTACAATGAGCAGTTCTTC
CASSSLGRGYNEQFF
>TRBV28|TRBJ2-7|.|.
TGTGCCAGCAGTCCCGGCCTGCAAACTACCTACGAGCAGTACTTC
CASSPGLQTTYEQYF
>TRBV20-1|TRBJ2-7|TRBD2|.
TGCAGTGCTAGTGAGGGCGAGTATGGGACTAGCGGGCCATACGAGCAGTACTTC
CSASEGEYGTSGPYEQYF
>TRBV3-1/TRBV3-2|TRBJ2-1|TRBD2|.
TGTGCCAGCAGCCAAGATTTGGCAGCGGGAGGCTACCAGCAGTTCTTC
CASSQDLAAGGYQQFF
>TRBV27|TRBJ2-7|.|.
TGTGCCAGCAGAGGACCAGCGTCCTACGAGCAGTACTTC
CASRGPASYEQYF
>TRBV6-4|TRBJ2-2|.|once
TGTGCCAGCTCCCCCGGGGAGCGGAACACCGGGGAGCTGTTTTTT
CASSPGERNTGELFF
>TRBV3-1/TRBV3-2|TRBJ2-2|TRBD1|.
TGTGCCAGCAGCGTCTTGACAGGGCACACCGGGGAGCTGTTTTTT
CASSVLTGHTGELFF
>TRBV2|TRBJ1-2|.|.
TGTGCCAGCAGTAGACAGTCCCTCTATGGCTACACCTTC
CASSRQSLYGYTF
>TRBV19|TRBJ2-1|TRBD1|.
TGTGCCAGTAGTATAAAACAGGGGACGGACAATGAGCAGTTCTTC
CASSIKQGTDNEQFF
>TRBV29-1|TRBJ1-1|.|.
TGCAGCGTTGGGGGCTCTCTGAACACTGAAGCTTTCTTT
CSVGGSLNTEAFF